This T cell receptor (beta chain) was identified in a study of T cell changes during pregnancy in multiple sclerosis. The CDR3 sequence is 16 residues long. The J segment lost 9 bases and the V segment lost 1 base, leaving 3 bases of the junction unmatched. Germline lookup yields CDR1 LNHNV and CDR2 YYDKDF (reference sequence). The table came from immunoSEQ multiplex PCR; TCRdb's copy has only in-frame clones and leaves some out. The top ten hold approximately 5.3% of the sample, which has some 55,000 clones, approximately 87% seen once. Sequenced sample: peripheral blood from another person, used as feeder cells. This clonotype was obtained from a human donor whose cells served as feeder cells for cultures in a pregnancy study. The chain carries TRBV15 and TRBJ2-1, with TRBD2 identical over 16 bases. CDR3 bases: TGTGCCACCAGCAGAGGGGGACTAGCGGGAGGGTTTGAGCAGTTCTTC. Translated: CATSRGGLAGGFEQFF.